These T cell receptor beta chains were read from a single sample in a study of OX40 agonist ivuxolimab in advanced cancers. Produced via immunoSEQ multiplex PCR; TCRdb's table is partial and in-frame only. The table shows approximately 80,000 clones, with over 75% occurring only once. This specimen was CD4+ or CD8+ T cells sorted from blood, taken in a trial of the OX40 agonist ivuxolimab. These receptor sequences come from an adult with an advanced solid tumor such as melanoma, head and neck, liver or kidney cancer. Each CDR3 is given without its conserved first and last residue. A D gene is named only where the DNA matches it firmly. Expanded clones get a size class; other rows say once, few or many, or leave the size out.

v_gene	abundance	d_gene	j_gene	CDR3aa
TRBV30	-	-	TRBJ1-1	AWSLRPRGGTEAF
TRBV7-9	-	TRBD1	TRBJ1-2	ASSRGTGGYGYT
TRBV10-3	-	-	TRBJ1-2	AIKGQGHLTNYGYT
TRBV7-7	-	-	TRBJ2-5	ASSLGADGAQY
TRBV11-3	few	-	TRBJ2-7	ASSGSASGEQY
TRBV4-3	-	-	TRBJ2-7	ASSQVQGSTEY
TRBV7-9	-	TRBD2	TRBJ2-7	ASSSRTSGPEQY
TRBV7-3	-	TRBD1	TRBJ2-1	ASSLGDSDNEQF
TRBV28	-	TRBD1	TRBJ2-4	ASWTGAAKNIQY
TRBV23-1	-	-	TRBJ2-7	ASSQGNYEQY
TRBV14	-	-	TRBJ2-7	ASSLSHPPYEQY
TRBV7-9	once	-	TRBJ1-1	ASSLAWRIVKSGNTEAF